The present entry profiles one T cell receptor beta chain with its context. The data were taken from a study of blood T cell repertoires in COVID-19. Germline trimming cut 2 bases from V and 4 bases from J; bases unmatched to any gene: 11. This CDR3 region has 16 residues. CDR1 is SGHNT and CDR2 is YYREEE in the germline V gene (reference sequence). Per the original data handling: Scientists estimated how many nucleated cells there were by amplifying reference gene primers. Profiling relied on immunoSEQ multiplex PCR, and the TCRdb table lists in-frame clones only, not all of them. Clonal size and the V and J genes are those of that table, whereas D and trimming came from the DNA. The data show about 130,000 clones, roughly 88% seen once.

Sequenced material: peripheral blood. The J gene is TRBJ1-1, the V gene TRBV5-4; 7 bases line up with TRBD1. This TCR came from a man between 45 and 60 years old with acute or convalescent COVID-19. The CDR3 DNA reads TGTGCCAGCAGCTTAGGGGGGACAGAAGATTCCACTGAAGCTTTCTTT. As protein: CASSLGGTEDSTEAFF.